A selection of T cell receptor beta chains follows, all from one sample in a study of cytomegalovirus exposure and HLA in healthy donors. Assay used: immunoSEQ multiplex PCR; TCRdb lists only in-frame clones, some missing. This sample has about 110,000 clones, with 85% to 90% found just once. The sequenced sample consisted of PBMCs. The receptors shown here come from a woman in her 30s in good health and CMV-seropositive. CDR3s include the opening cysteine and the closing phenylalanine or tryptophan. Fields, in order: CDR3 protein, CDR3 DNA, clone size, V gene, J gene, D gene. A D gene is named only where the DNA matches it firmly. Some rows have no size entry. The others give once, few or many, or a class for an expanded clone.

CASSLGLGAYEQYF	TGCGCCAGCAGCTTGGGGCTAGGCGCCTACGAGCAGTACTTC	-	TRBV5-1	TRBJ2-7	-
CASSLEAGGGNQPQHF	TGTGCCAGCAGTTTAGAGGCAGGGGGAGGCAATCAGCCCCAGCATTTT	once	TRBV28	TRBJ1-5	TRBD1
CASSSRAWWREGRDGELFF	TGCGCCAGCAGCTCAAGAGCGTGGTGGCGGGAGGGCCGAGACGGGGAGCTGTTTTTT	-	TRBV4-3	TRBJ2-2	TRBD2
CSVEDTGHNSYEQYF	TGCAGCGTTGAAGATACCGGACACAACTCCTACGAGCAGTACTTC	-	TRBV29-1	TRBJ2-7	-
CSVVRVLTDTQYF	TGCAGCGTTGTCCGGGTACTCACAGATACGCAGTATTTT	-	TRBV29-1	TRBJ2-3	-
CASRRQGNNQPQHF	TGTGCCAGCAGGCGTCAGGGTAACAATCAGCCCCAGCATTTT	-	TRBV6-1	TRBJ1-5	-
CASSVDSASGGELFF	TGTGCCAGCAGCGTAGATTCGGCATCGGGCGGGGAGCTGTTTTTT	-	TRBV9	TRBJ2-2	-
CASSQPGLAGGRNEQFF	TGCGCCAGCAGCCAACCGGGACTAGCGGGAGGGCGGAATGAGCAGTTCTTC	-	TRBV4-1	TRBJ2-1	TRBD2
CASSPGLARRTYEQYF	TGTGCCAGCAGCCCAGGACTAGCGCGTCGAACCTACGAGCAGTACTTC	-	TRBV11-1	TRBJ2-7	TRBD2
CASTDGNHNGYTF	TGTGCCAGCACAGACGGGAATCACAATGGCTACACCTTC	-	TRBV28	TRBJ1-2	-
CASSAGGQLYNSPLHF	TGTGCCAGCAGCGCCGGGGGACAGCTCTATAATTCACCCCTCCACTTT	-	TRBV11-2	TRBJ1-6	TRBD1
CASSLGATNTGELFF	TGTGCCAGCAGCTTAGGCGCCACCAACACCGGGGAGCTGTTTTTT	once	TRBV7-6	TRBJ2-2	-
CASSLFMGTGSTGELFF	TGTGCCAGCAGCTTATTTATGGGGACAGGGTCAACCGGGGAGCTGTTTTTT	-	TRBV7-2	TRBJ2-2	TRBD1
CASRKPGQRTDTQYF	TGTGCCAGCAGGAAACCGGGACAACGCACAGATACGCAGTATTTT	-	TRBV11-2	TRBJ2-3	-
CASSPKDRGNTGELFF	TGTGCCAGCAGCCCCAAAGACAGGGGGAACACCGGGGAGCTGTTTTTT	-	TRBV4-2	TRBJ2-2	TRBD1
CASSRKSGEKAFF	TGTGCCAGCAGTCGGAAGAGCGGGGAAAAAGCTTTCTTT	-	TRBV27	TRBJ1-1	-
CASSEQGNSPLHF	TGTGCCAGCAGTGAACAGGGTAATTCACCCCTCCACTTT	-	TRBV6-1	TRBJ1-6	-
CASSLVLAGLGGGTDTQYF	TGTGCCAGCAGCTTGGTTCTAGCGGGCCTAGGAGGTGGCACAGATACGCAGTATTTT	-	TRBV5-6	TRBJ2-3	TRBD2
CASSARLAGDFTDTQYF	TGTGCCAGCAGTGCGCGCCTAGCGGGAGACTTCACAGATACGCAGTATTTT	-	TRBV2	TRBJ2-3	TRBD2
CASRHLIAGRYEQYF	TGTGCAAGTCGCCACCTGATAGCGGGAAGATACGAGCAGTACTTC	-	TRBV12-2	TRBJ2-7	-
CASSAGQGDSYEQYF	TGTGCCAGTAGTGCGGGACAGGGGGACTCCTACGAGCAGTACTTC	few	TRBV19	TRBJ2-7	TRBD1
CASSGGGQLNYGYTF	TGTGCCAGCAGCGGAGGCGGGCAGTTAAACTATGGCTACACCTTC	-	TRBV9	TRBJ1-2	-
CASSIDLSRDRGWLDTQYF	TGTGCCAGTAGTATAGATTTAAGTCGGGACAGGGGATGGTTGGATACGCAGTATTTT	once	TRBV19	TRBJ2-3	TRBD1
CASRPRIFTDTQYF	TGCGCCAGCAGGCCGCGAATTTTCACAGATACGCAGTATTTT	-	TRBV4-1	TRBJ2-3	-
CASSQESGRSYEQYF	TGTGCCAGCAGCCAAGAAAGCGGGAGAAGCTACGAGCAGTACTTC	once	TRBV14	TRBJ2-7	TRBD2
CAIRGNVPDFATNEKLFF	TGTGCCATCAGGGGGAATGTGCCGGACTTTGCAACTAATGAAAAACTGTTTTTT	-	TRBV10-3	TRBJ1-4	-
CASSLWTGQETQYF	TGTGCCAGCTCTCTTTGGACAGGCCAAGAGACCCAGTACTTC	-	TRBV18	TRBJ2-5	TRBD1
CASSPLAGGNQPQHF	TGCGCCAGCAGCCCCTTGGCCGGCGGTAATCAGCCCCAGCATTTT	-	TRBV4-3	TRBJ1-5	-
CASGLAYDTQYF	TGTGCTAGTGGCCTGGCATACGATACGCAGTATTTT	-	TRBV12-5	TRBJ2-3	-